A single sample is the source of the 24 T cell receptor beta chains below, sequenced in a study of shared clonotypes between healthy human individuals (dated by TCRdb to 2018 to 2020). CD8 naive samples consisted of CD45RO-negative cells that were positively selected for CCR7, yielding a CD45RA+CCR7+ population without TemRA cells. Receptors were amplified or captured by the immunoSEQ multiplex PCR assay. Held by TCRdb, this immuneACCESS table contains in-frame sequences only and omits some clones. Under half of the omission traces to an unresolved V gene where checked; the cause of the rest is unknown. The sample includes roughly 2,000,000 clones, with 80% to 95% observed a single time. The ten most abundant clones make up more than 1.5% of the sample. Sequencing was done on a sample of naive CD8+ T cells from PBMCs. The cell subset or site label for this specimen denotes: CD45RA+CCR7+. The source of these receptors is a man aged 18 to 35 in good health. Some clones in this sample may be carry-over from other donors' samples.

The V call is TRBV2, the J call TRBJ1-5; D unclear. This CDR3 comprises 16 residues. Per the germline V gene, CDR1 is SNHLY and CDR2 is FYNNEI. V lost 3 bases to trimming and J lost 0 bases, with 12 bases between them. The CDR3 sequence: CASSDPALNSNQPQHF. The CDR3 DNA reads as TGTGCCAGCAGTGACCCTGCTTTGAATAGCAATCAGCCCCAGCATTTT.

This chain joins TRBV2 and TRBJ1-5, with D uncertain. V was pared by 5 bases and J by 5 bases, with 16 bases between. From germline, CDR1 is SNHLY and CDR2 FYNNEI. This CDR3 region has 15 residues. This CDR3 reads CASSWGQSDYQPQHF. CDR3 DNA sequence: TGTGCCAGCAGTTGGGGTCAGTCGGATTATCAGCCCCAGCATTTT. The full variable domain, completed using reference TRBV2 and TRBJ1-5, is EPEVTQTPSHQVTQMGQEVILRCVPISNHLYFYWYRQILGQKVEFLVSFYNNEISEKSEIFDDQFSVERPDGSNFTLKIRSTKLEDSAMYFCASSWGQSDYQPQHFGDGTRLSIL.

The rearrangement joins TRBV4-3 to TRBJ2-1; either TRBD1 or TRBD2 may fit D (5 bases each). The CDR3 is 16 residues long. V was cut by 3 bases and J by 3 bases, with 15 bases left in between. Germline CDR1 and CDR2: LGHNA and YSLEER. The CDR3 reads CASSQRGAGVYNEQFF. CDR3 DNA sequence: TGCGCCAGCAGCCAGAGGGGCGCAGGAGTCTACAATGAGCAGTTCTTC.

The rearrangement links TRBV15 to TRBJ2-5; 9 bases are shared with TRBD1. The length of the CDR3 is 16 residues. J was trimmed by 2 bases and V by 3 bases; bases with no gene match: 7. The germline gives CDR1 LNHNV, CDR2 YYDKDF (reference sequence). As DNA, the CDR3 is TGTGCCACCAGCAGGGATAGGGACAGGGTACAAGAGACCCAGTACTTC. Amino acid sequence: CATSRDRDRVQETQYF. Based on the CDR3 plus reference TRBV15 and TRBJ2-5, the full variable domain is DAMVIQNPRYQVTQFGKPVTLSCSQTLNHNVMYWYQQKSSQAPKLLFHYYDKDFNNEADTPDNFQSRRPNTSFCFLDIRSPGLGDTAMYLCATSRDRDRVQETQYFGPGTRLLVL.

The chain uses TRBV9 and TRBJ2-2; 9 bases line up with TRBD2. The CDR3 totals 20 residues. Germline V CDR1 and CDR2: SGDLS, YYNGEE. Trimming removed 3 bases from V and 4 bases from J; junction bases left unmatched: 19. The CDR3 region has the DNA TGTGCCAGCAGCGCGGCCCGGGTTAGCGGGAGTAAGTCTGCCACCGGGGAGCTGTTTTTT. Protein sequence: CASSAARVSGSKSATGELFF.

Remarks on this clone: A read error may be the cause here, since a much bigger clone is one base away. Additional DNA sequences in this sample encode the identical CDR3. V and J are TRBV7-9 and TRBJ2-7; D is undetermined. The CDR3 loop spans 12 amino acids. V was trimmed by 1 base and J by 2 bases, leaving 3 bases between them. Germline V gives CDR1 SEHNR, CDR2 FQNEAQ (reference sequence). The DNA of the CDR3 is TGTGCCAGCAGCTTAGTGGCCTACGAGCAGTACTTC. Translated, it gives CASSLVAYEQYF.

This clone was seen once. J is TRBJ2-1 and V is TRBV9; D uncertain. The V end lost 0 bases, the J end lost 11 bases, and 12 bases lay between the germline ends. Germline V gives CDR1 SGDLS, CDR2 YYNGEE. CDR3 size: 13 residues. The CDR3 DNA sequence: TGTGCCAGCAGCGTAGTGGCCCTTGAGAAGCAGTTCTTC. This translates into CASSVVALEKQFF.

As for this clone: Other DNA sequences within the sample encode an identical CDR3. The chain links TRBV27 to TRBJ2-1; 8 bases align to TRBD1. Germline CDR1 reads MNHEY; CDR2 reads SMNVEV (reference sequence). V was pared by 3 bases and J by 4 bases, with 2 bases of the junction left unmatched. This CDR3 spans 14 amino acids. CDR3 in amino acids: CASSFRDRYNEQFF. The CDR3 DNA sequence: TGTGCCAGCAGTTTTAGGGACAGGTACAATGAGCAGTTCTTC.

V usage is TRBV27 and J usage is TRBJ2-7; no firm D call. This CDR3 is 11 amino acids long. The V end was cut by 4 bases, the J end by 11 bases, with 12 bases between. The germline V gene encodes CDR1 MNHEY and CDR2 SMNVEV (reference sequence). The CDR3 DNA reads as TGTGCCAGCAGTTCCCCGGACGGCAAGTACTTC. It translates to CASSSPDGKYF.

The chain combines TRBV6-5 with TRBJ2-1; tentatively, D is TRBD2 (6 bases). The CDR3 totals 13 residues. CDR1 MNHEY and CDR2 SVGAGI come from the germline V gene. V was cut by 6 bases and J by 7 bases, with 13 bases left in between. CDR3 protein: CASSGGRDNEQFF. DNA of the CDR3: TGTGCCAGCAGCGGCGGGCGGGATAATGAGCAGTTCTTC.

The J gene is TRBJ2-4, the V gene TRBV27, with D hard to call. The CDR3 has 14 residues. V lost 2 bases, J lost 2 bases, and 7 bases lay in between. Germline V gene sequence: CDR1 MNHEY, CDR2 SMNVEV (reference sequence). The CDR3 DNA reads TGTGCCAGCAGTTTAAGGCCTTCCAAAAACATTCAGTACTTC. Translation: CASSLRPSKNIQYF.

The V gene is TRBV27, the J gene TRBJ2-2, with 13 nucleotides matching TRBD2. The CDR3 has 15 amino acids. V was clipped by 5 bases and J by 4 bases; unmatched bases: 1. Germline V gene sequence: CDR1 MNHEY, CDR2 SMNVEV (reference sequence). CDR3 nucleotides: TGTGCCAGCAGTCGGACTAGCGGGAGCACCGGGGAGCTGTTTTTT. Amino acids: CASSRTSGSTGELFF.

As DNA, the CDR3 is TGTGCCAGCAGTACAAGCGGGACCTCCTACAATGAGCAGTTCTTC. It translates to CASSTSGTSYNEQFF. J is TRBJ2-1 and V is TRBV2; 7 positions match TRBD2. This CDR3 has 15 amino acids. The V gene's germline CDR1 is SNHLY and CDR2 FYNNEI. V lost 5 bases to trimming and J lost 0 bases; unmatched junction nucleotides: 4.

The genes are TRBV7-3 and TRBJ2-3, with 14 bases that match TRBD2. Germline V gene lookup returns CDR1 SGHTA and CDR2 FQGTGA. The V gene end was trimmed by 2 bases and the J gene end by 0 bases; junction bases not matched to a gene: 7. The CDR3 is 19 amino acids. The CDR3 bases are TGTGCCAGCAGCTTATCAGGGGGACTAGCGGGAGCTAGCACAGATACGCAGTATTTT. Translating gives CASSLSGGLAGASTDTQYF. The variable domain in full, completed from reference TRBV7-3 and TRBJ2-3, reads GAGVSQTPSNKVTEKGKYVELRCDPISGHTALYWYRQSLGQGPEFLIYFQGTGAADDSGLPNDRFFAVRPEGSVSTLKIQRTERGDSAVYLCASSLSGGLAGASTDTQYFGPGTRLTVL.

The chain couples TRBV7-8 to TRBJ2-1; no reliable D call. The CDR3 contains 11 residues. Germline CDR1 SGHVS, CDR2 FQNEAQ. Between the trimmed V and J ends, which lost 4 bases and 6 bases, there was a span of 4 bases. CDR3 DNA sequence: TGTGCCAGCAGCTCCCGCAATGAGCAGTTCTTC. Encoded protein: CASSSRNEQFF. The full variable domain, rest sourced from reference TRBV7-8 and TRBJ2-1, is GAGVSQSPRYKVAKRGQDVALRCDPISGHVSLFWYQQALGQGPEFLTYFQNEAQLDKSGLPSDRFFAERPEGSVSTLKIQRTQQEDSAVYLCASSSRNEQFFGPGTRLTVL.

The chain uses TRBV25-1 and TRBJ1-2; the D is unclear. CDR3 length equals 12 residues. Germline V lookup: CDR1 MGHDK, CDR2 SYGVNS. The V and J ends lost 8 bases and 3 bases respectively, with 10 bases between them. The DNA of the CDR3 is TGTGCCAGCTCCAGAACCGACTATGGCTACACCTTC. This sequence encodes CASSRTDYGYTF.

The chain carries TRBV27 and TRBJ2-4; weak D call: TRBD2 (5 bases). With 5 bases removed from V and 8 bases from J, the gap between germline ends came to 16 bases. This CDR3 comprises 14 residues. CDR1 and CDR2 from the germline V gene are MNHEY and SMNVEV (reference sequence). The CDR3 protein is CASSGPGLVDIQYF. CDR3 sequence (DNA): TGTGCCAGCAGTGGACCGGGGTTAGTAGACATTCAGTACTTC.

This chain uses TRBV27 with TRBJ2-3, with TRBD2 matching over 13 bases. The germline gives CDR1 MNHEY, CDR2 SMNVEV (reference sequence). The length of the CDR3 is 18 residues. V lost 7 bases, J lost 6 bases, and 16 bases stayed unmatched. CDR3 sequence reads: CASTPSLVGLAGLDTQYF. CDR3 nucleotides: TGTGCCAGCACCCCGAGCCTGGTGGGACTAGCGGGATTGGATACGCAGTATTTT.

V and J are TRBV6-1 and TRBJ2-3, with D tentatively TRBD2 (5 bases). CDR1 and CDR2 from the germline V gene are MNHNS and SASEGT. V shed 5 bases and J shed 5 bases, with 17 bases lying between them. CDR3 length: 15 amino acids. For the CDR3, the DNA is TGTGCCAGCAGTTTAGGTTCCCACCGGGGAGATACGCAGTATTTT. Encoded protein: CASSLGSHRGDTQYF.

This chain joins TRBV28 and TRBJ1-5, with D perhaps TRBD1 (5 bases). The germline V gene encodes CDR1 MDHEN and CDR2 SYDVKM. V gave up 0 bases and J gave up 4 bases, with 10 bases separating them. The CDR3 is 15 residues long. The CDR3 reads CASSLWAGGNQPQHF. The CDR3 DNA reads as TGTGCCAGCAGTTTATGGGCGGGGGGGAATCAGCCCCAGCATTTT. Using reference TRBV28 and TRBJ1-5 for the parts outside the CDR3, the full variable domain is DVKVTQSSRYLVKRTGEKVFLECVQDMDHENMFWYRQDPGLGLRLIYFSYDVKMKEKGDIPEGYSVSREKKERFSLILESASTNQTSMYLCASSLWAGGNQPQHFGDGTRLSIL.

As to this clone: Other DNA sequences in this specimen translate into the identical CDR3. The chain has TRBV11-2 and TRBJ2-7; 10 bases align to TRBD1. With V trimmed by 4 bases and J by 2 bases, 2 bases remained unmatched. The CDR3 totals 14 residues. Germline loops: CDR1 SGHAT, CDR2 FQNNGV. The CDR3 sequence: CASSSGTGAYEQYF. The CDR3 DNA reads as TGTGCCAGCAGCTCCGGGACAGGGGCCTACGAGCAGTACTTC.

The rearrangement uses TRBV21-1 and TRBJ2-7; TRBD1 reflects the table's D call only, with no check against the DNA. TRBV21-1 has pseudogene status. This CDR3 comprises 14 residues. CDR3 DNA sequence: TGTGCCAGCACTCTGGGACAGAGCTCCTACGAGCAGTACTTC. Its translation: CASTLGQSSYEQYF.

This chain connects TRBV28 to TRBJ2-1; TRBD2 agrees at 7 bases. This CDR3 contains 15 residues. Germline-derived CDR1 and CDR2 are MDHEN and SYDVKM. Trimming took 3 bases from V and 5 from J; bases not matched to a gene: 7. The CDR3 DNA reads TGTGCCAGCAGTTTCTGGGCTAGCGGAAACAATGAGCAGTTCTTC. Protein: CASSFWASGNNEQFF. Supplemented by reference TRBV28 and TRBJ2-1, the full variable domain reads DVKVTQSSRYLVKRTGEKVFLECVQDMDHENMFWYRQDPGLGLRLIYFSYDVKMKEKGDIPEGYSVSREKKERFSLILESASTNQTSMYLCASSFWASGNNEQFFGPGTRLTVL.

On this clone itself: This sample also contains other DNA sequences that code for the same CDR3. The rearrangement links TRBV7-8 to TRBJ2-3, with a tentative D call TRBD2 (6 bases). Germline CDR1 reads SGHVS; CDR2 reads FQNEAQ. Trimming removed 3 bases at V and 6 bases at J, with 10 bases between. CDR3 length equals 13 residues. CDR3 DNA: TGTGCCAGCAGCTTCGGAGGGGCTGATACGCAGTATTTT. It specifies CASSFGGADTQYF.